These T cell receptor beta chains were read from a single sample in a study of T cells in Graves' hyperthyroidism and ophthalmopathy. One entry per CDR3 protein results from TCRdb running MiXCR on the multiplex PCR reads. The profile shows a few hundred thousand distinct CDR3 sequences, approximately 25% of them singletons. The specimen sequenced was blood. The receptors were gathered from a man in his fifties with Graves' hyperthyroidism. The CDR3 runs from the conserved cysteine through the conserved F or W. A D gene is named only where the DNA matches it firmly. Rows give clone size only sometimes, using once, few, many, or a class for an expanded clone.

j_gene: TRBJ2-1
d_gene: -
v_gene: TRBV11-2
len: 12
abundance: many
CDR3nt: TGTGCCAGCAGCTTAGTGGGGCACGAGCAGTTCTTC
CDR3aa: CASSLVGHEQFF

j_gene: TRBJ2-7
d_gene: -
v_gene: TRBV12-3/TRBV12-4
len: 14
abundance: many
CDR3nt: TGTGCCAGCAGTTTCACAGGGGAGGGGTACGAGCAGTACTTC
CDR3aa: CASSFTGEGYEQYF

j_gene: TRBJ2-7
d_gene: -
v_gene: TRBV27
len: 13
abundance: many
CDR3nt: TGTGCCAGCAGTGCGCTGGGGACATACGAGCAGTACTTC
CDR3aa: CASSALGTYEQYF

j_gene: TRBJ2-2
d_gene: TRBD2
v_gene: TRBV2
len: 17
abundance: -
CDR3nt: TGTGCCAGCAGCCCGGGGAGCGGGAGATCGAAGACCGGGGGGCTGTTTTTT
CDR3aa: CASSPGSGRSKTGGLFF

j_gene: TRBJ2-7
d_gene: -
v_gene: TRBV7-2
len: 17
abundance: many
CDR3nt: TGTGCCAGCAGCTTAGGTCGCGTTCTAGCGAGAGACTACGAGCAGTACTTC
CDR3aa: CASSLGRVLARDYEQYF

j_gene: TRBJ2-2
d_gene: -
v_gene: TRBV9
len: 15
abundance: few
CDR3nt: TGTGCCAGCAGCGCGGGGGGAGGGGGTCCCGGGGAGCTGTTTTTT
CDR3aa: CASSAGGGGPGELFF

j_gene: TRBJ2-4
d_gene: -
v_gene: TRBV28
len: 16
abundance: many
CDR3nt: TGTGCCAGCAGTTTCGGGCCGCGGGTAGAGGAAAACATTCAGTACTTC
CDR3aa: CASSFGPRVEENIQYF

j_gene: TRBJ2-1
d_gene: TRBD1
v_gene: TRBV7-2
len: 15
abundance: many
CDR3nt: TGTGCCAGCAGCTTTCCGGGACAGGGCGGTAGCGAGCAGTTCTTC
CDR3aa: CASSFPGQGGSEQFF

j_gene: TRBJ1-2
d_gene: -
v_gene: TRBV12-3/TRBV12-4
len: 13
abundance: few
CDR3nt: TGTGCCAGCAGTTTGGCGGAGACTTATGGCTACACCTTC
CDR3aa: CASSLAETYGYTF

j_gene: TRBJ2-7
d_gene: TRBD2
v_gene: TRBV6-1
len: 17
abundance: -
CDR3nt: TGTGCCAGCAGTGAAGTATCTGGGGAGCGGGAGATGAACGAGCAGTACTTC
CDR3aa: CASSEVSGEREMNEQYF

j_gene: TRBJ2-7
d_gene: -
v_gene: TRBV7-3
len: 13
abundance: many
CDR3nt: TGTGCCAGCAGCTTAACGCGGGGGCACGAGCAGTACTTC
CDR3aa: CASSLTRGHEQYF

j_gene: TRBJ2-1
d_gene: TRBD2
v_gene: TRBV18
len: 16
abundance: few
CDR3nt: TGTGCCAGCTCACCAAAGTTTCAAGCGGGAGGGGGTGAGCAGTTCTTC
CDR3aa: CASSPKFQAGGGEQFF

j_gene: TRBJ2-3
d_gene: TRBD1
v_gene: TRBV2
len: 18
abundance: many
CDR3nt: TGTGCCAGCAGAACCGGGACAGGGGGCGCCTACAGTACAGATACGCAGTATTTT
CDR3aa: CASRTGTGGAYSTDTQYF

j_gene: TRBJ2-1
d_gene: -
v_gene: TRBV28
len: 15
abundance: few
CDR3nt: TGTGCCAGCAGTTTATATTATAGGAGTATCAATGAGCAGTTCTTC
CDR3aa: CASSLYYRSINEQFF

j_gene: TRBJ2-7
d_gene: TRBD2
v_gene: TRBV18
len: 15
abundance: -
CDR3nt: TGTGCCAGCTCACCCGGACTAGCGGGAGGCCTCGAGCAGTACTTC
CDR3aa: CASSPGLAGGLEQYF

j_gene: TRBJ2-3
d_gene: -
v_gene: TRBV7-2
len: 15
abundance: many
CDR3nt: TGTGCCAGCAGCTTAGGGCTACTTGAAGGAGATCCGCAGTATTTT
CDR3aa: CASSLGLLEGDPQYF

j_gene: TRBJ2-5
d_gene: -
v_gene: TRBV5-1
len: 13
abundance: few
CDR3nt: TGCGCCAGCAGTTTTCAGCCCCAAGAGACCCAGTACTTC
CDR3aa: CASSFQPQETQYF

j_gene: TRBJ1-1
d_gene: TRBD1
v_gene: TRBV5-1
len: 19
abundance: -
CDR3nt: TGCGCCAGCAGCTTGGGAGGGCAGGGGGGTTCCTCTAGACTCACTGAAGCTTTCTTT
CDR3aa: CASSLGGQGGSSRLTEAFF

j_gene: TRBJ1-3
d_gene: -
v_gene: TRBV19
len: 14
abundance: -
CDR3nt: TGTGCCAGTAGTACCGGGGCTCCTGGAAACACCATATATTTT
CDR3aa: CASSTGAPGNTIYF

j_gene: TRBJ1-2
d_gene: -
v_gene: TRBV28
len: 10
abundance: many
CDR3nt: TGTGCCAGCAGAATGGAGTACTACACCTTC
CDR3aa: CASRMEYYTF

j_gene: TRBJ2-2
d_gene: -
v_gene: TRBV6-5
len: 15
abundance: few
CDR3nt: TGTGCCAGCAGTTACGAGACGGCCTACACCGGGGAGCTGTTTTTT
CDR3aa: CASSYETAYTGELFF

j_gene: TRBJ2-5
d_gene: TRBD1
v_gene: TRBV18
len: 13
abundance: -
CDR3nt: TGTGCCAGCTCACGGGACAGGGGAAAGACCCAGTACTTC
CDR3aa: CASSRDRGKTQYF

j_gene: TRBJ2-3
d_gene: TRBD1
v_gene: TRBV29-1
len: 14
abundance: -
CDR3nt: TGCAGCGTTCGACAGGGGGCTACTACAGATACGCAGTATTTT
CDR3aa: CSVRQGATTDTQYF